This paragraph reports one T cell receptor (beta chain). It lacks a known antigen. Per-base quality was not reported, and no clone a single base away is much larger than it. The data originate from a study of cytomegalovirus exposure and HLA in healthy donors (dated by TCRdb to between 2016 and 2019). A note on the overall study: An earlier analysis of 587 of the donors reported about 300 Gb of sequence data and 95 million to 140 million unique TCR beta sequences obtained from about 170 million T cells. About 320 gigabases of sequencing data and approximately 85 million unique TCR sequences were included in an early release covering about 620 HLA-typed donors. Of the 350 to 400 genotyped donors, approximately 83% fell in the genetic ancestry cluster associated with self-reported Caucasian donors. The aim of the study was to test whether cataloging public T cell receptors could identify signatures of past pathogen exposure. The study profiled the T cell repertoires of fewer than 850 subjects by immunosequencing and related them to cytomegalovirus serostatus. A separate validation cohort of 100 to 150 different subjects was used in addition to the approximately 670-subject first cohort. To predict cytomegalovirus infection status, the study brought together high-throughput TCR immunosequencing, statistical association of individual TCRs with disease status, and machine learning. In a later analysis, previously published TCR beta repertoires from about 640 donors were re-analyzed and high-resolution HLA genotyping was added so that TCR occurrence patterns could be studied. Rather than using new phenotypic data, the later analysis identified candidate immune exposures from TCR beta sequences and from how often those sequences occurred across donors. An earlier analysis of approximately 630 of the donors applied high-throughput TCR beta sequencing to assess whether each TCR beta V gene segment acted as functional or pseudogenic. Alongside the repertoire data, information on donor age, sex, ethnicity and CMV serostatus was compiled. A later genetic analysis took genome-wide SNP genotypes for about 55% of the 666 donors and used that subset as a discovery cohort. Every discovery cohort repertoire had been produced on one sequencing platform. HLA typing included class I and class II loci at four-digit resolution. The number of typed donors differed by locus: roughly 620-640 for A, B, C, DRB1 and DQB1; some 540 for DQA1; 606 for DPA1; and roughly 470 for DPB1. Several DR-DQ haplotypes were handled as single units for association and clustering because linkage in the cohort was strong. Among 398 genotyped donors of the cohort, an average of roughly 230,000 unique TCR beta nucleotide sequences was sequenced per donor, of which roughly 18% were non-productive. The paper's findings and limits, for the study overall: According to a later analysis, parvovirus B19, influenza, CMV and Epstein-Barr virus appeared linked to several top co-occurrence clusters. Strong co-occurrence of HLA alleles, especially DR and DQ, made assigning TCR associations to individual alleles difficult. At a false discovery rate of 0.05, a later analysis linked fewer than 20,000 TCR beta sequences to specific HLA alleles. An association between a missense DCLRE1C variant and V-gene and J-gene trimming of TCR beta chains was found in a later genetic analysis and replicated in an independent cohort. The study listed 150 to 200 TCR beta chains as associated with cytomegalovirus. Cytomegalovirus status was reported to be diagnosed by the classifier with high specificity and sensitivity in both the original and validation cohorts. In a later analysis, most CMV-associated TCR beta chains were found to appear HLA-restricted, with HLA associations seemingly driven largely by CMV exposure. A cluster of highly shared sequence variants was judged likely to be a technical artifact of the sequencing pipeline. Linkage disequilibrium might explain the correlated functional status among segregating V segments, but an unknown experimental factor could not be ruled out. Some IMGT-functional V segments, including TRBV6-2 and TRBV6-3, could not be told apart with the 87-base-pair reads, so those segments were excluded. HLA typing was unavailable for some donors at each locus, so association tests used only the typed subset. Roughly uniform sequencing depth across donors was assumed in presence/absence analyses, although this assumption may not hold. In this cohort, only TCR beta chains were sequenced, and detectable features were limited by the absence of alpha or paired-chain data. In a later analysis, HLA-associated TCR beta chains were found to be more clonally expanded and to have lower generation probabilities than equally common non-associated chains. According to the authors, the approach could potentially be generalized to other disease states and immunological phenotypes. In vitro tests confirmed that a few of the cytomegalovirus-associated TCR beta chains recognize cytomegalovirus antigens. According to a later analysis, TCR association rates differed among HLA loci, with DRB1 alleles showing the most associated TCRs and HLA-C alleles showing the fewest. For the cohort, immune exposure information was limited to CMV serostatus. In a later genetic analysis, fewer N-insertions in productive TCRs were reported among donors in an Asian-associated ancestry cluster than the approximately 630-donor mean. Because counts were too low, seventeen rarely observed V segments, including chromosome 9 orphons, were excluded from the earlier analysis of under 650 of the donors. Broadly in line with IMGT annotations, most TCR beta V segments showed up in productive rearrangements about 87% or about 30% of the time in an earlier analysis of about 500 of the donors. A further reported finding was that TCR beta sequences accurately predicted the HLA-A and HLA-B alleles for most subjects in the first cohort. Most TCR sequences were observed very rarely across donors, whereas some public TCRs were present in many individuals.

Trimming removed 5 bases from V and 6 bases from J, leaving 16 bases between the germline ends. Including cysteine and phenylalanine, the CDR3 has 13 amino acids. The read is trimmed to its CDR3 DNA, 39 bases read in frame from base 1. The germline V gene yields SQVTM for CDR1 and ANQGSEA for CDR2. Libraries came from the immunoSEQ multiplex PCR assay. A mixture of 60 forward primers for TCR Vbeta segments and 13 reverse primers for TCR Jbeta segments was used in the multiplex PCR. The CDR3 region of rearranged TCR beta genes was amplified from genomic DNA by a multiplex PCR assay. On the Illumina HiSeq System, the amplified TCR beta libraries were sequenced as 87-base-pair reads. The authors' analysis ran thus. In a later analysis, 77 million or so unique TCR beta chains were counted across the roughly 670 repertoires, and approximately 9.9 million of these chains were shared by at least two donors. A nearest-neighbor algorithm error-corrected the raw reads and collapsed the reads into unique sequences, merging closely related sequences to remove PCR and sequencing errors. CDR3 sequences were aligned to IMGT reference sequences to assign V, D and J gene segments. Each retained sequence needed at least a six-nucleotide match to both a V gene segment and a J gene segment. A rearrangement counted as productive if the CDR3 had no stop codons and remained in frame with V and J, and every other rearrangement counted as non-productive. CDR3 was defined by IMGT convention, running from the second conserved V-encoded cysteine to the conserved J-encoded phenylalanine. The earlier analysis of about 640 of the donors excluded any sequence lacking an unambiguous match to a single V gene segment. In an earlier analysis of 587 of the donors, V segments were called functional above 56.7% productive rearrangements and were called segregating when the between-donor standard deviation exceeded 5%. To diagnose cytomegalovirus status from the catalog of TCR beta chain sequences, a statistical classification framework was built. In a later analysis, TCR nucleotide sequences were compared against IMGT/GENE-DB human TR gene sequences so that V and J genes could be assigned. Using the TCRdist pipeline, a later analysis assigned CDR3 sequences along with most-parsimonious VDJ recombination scenarios. In a later analysis, every TCR beta chain was defined by the combination of its CDR3 amino acid sequence and its V-gene family, and reads without a unique V-gene family were dropped. In a later analysis, 450 to 600 highly shared, low-generation-probability nucleotide sequences were removed to address suspected cross-contamination and a sequencing artifact. In a later analysis, a clonal expansion index was calculated for each public chain from normalized within-repertoire ranks of inferred template counts. In a later analysis, generation probabilities were computed using a VDJ recombination model fitted to out-of-frame rearrangements, and the results were checked against IGoR. A later analysis scored TCR-TCR, TCR-HLA and TCR-CMV co-occurrence with hypergeometric tests, applying a repertoire-size bias correction to TCR pairs. False discovery rates were estimated in a later analysis by permuting HLA or CMV assignments 20 times. A later analysis grouped co-occurring TCRs with DBSCAN, adding TCRdist sequence similarity when clustering within HLA-allele-positive subsets. Repertoires with fewer than 30,000 or more than 120,000 public chains, plus five repertoires with anomalous nucleotide sharing, were excluded from co-occurrence clustering. The immuneACCESS repertoire file appears here via TCRdb, limited to in-frame rearrangements. These files lack a portion of the clones; in checked studies, under half of the deficit traces to unresolved V genes, and the cause of the others is not known. The D gene and trimming were derived from the DNA, and the V and J assignments and clone size from that table. This sample gives 180,000 or so clones in total; around four fifths of them show up just once. The ten largest clonotypes hold less than 2% of the sample.

The cohort comprised several hundred healthy bone marrow donors. Cohort members were all nominally healthy when sampled, although unrecorded immune exposures were likely present. The donor was CMV seronegative and was included in the group of 352 seronegative cohort members. A peripheral blood sample was provided by each donor, and peripheral blood mononuclear cells were used for TCR beta sequencing. Genomic DNA was extracted from the blood cell samples with the Qiagen DNeasy Blood Extraction Kit. The sequence links TRBV29-1 to TRBJ1-2; a tentative D match to TRBD1 spans 6 bases. The sample comprised PBMCs. The receptor's source is a woman younger than 45 in good health and CMV-seronegative. CDR3 sequence: CSVRPPGAHGYTF. The nucleotide sequence is TGCAGCGTTCGACCCCCAGGGGCCCATGGCTACACCTTC.